The clone carrying this TCR beta chain was counted at least ten times. Its antigen remains unidentified. The sample belongs to a study of CD8+CD57+ T cells in acquired aplastic anemia. At the level of the study: Sorted CD4+ and CD8+ cells yielded around 3 ug of DNA on average. General study points: Shared by patients and controls, roughly 28 CD8+ CDR3s were abundant in patients. The CD8+ Simpson's diversity of patients and controls was not significantly different.

The study profiled TCR beta VDJ and CDR3 using genomic DNA as template. MiXCR was run by TCRdb on the reads, yielding one entry per CDR3 protein. The profile shows fewer than 200,000 distinct CDR3 sequences, 47% of them singletons. Flow cytometry had shown expanded CD8+CD57+ cells in the patients chosen for sequencing. In all patients, the disease was severe acquired aplastic anemia. Trimming cost V 3 bases and J 4 bases, with 12 bases left between them. From germline, CDR1 is SQVTM and CDR2 ANQGSEA. The CDR3 spans 13 residues. Sequences were obtained from sorted CD4+, CD8+, or CD8+CD57+ T cells (not recorded which) from PBMCs. The gene calls are TRBV29-1 and TRBJ2-5; no reliable D call. The sequence was collected from a human donor with aplastic anemia. CDR3 bases: TGCAGCGTTGAGGTAATAGTGGGAGAGACCCAGTACTTC. Amino acids: CSVEVIVGETQYF.